This TCR beta chain is from a study of TIL therapy for anti-PD-1-resistant metastatic lung cancer. As for the study in general: By whole-exome sequencing, median non-synonymous tumor mutation burden was around 1.5 mutations per megabase. Study findings and constraints: This highly selected cohort may not generalize to typical lung cancer patients.

CDR3 length equals 14 residues. V was clipped by 2 bases and J by 7 bases, with 15 bases between them. Germline assignment: CDR1 SGHDN and CDR2 FVKESK. This clone has only a few counts. Its target is not known. This was the immunoSEQ v3 assay. Repertoires were generated with immunoSEQ multiplex PCR, while TCRdb's copy carries only in-frame clones and drops some. The data show 5,000 to 8,000 clones, with 55% to 70% seen just once and more than 5% held by the top ten. The time point here: pre-treatment sample, taken before nivolumab and TIL therapy. Tumor tissue came from excised metastases, mostly pleural nodules or supraclavicular lymph nodes. Adults with stage 4 NSCLC were enrolled in a phase I trial.

The V and J genes are TRBV14 and TRBJ2-7; perhaps D is TRBD1 or TRBD2 (5 bases each). The sample consisted of tumor tissue, taken at baseline. The TCR comes from a person aged 25-85 years with non-small cell lung cancer. The CDR3: CASSQIRGPGEQYF. CDR3 DNA sequence: TGTGCCAGCAGCCAAATACGGGGACCGGGGGAGCAGTACTTC. Together with reference TRBV14 and TRBJ2-7, the CDR3 gives the full variable domain: EAGVTQFPSHSVIEKGQTVTLRCDPISGHDNLYWYRRVMGKEIKFLLHFVKESKQDESGMPNNRFLAERTGGTYSTLKVQPAELEDSGVYFCASSQIRGPGEQYFGPGTRLTVT.